What follows are 15 T cell receptor beta chains derived from one specimen sequenced in a study of read filtering for tumor transcriptome and immune sequencing (dated by TCRdb to 2018 to 2020). Sequencing was carried out with an Illumina HiSeq 4000. Starting from about 400 ng RNA, TCR libraries were constructed with the Immunoverse kit using molecular barcoded adaptors that cover the alpha/delta and beta/gamma chains. TCRdb reworked the public reads: Q25 trimming with fastp, MiXCR clone assembly, productive beta chains retained. CDR3 protein duplicates are merged, each entry listing the most common genes and DNA. The sample contains fewer than 45,000 distinct CDR3 sequences, 13% of them found a single time. Roughly 31% of the sample belongs to the ten largest clones. Material: a population of CD138-negative cells sorted from bone marrow. The sample's cell subset or site, from its label and the paper: bone marrow mononuclear cells depleted of CD138+ plasma/myeloma cells by negative magnetic selection. The source of these receptors is a donor aged 40 or older with multiple myeloma.

This clonotype was observed a handful of times. A much larger clone differs by one base, so this may be a read error. The chain links TRBV7-9 to TRBJ2-1; 9 bases match TRBD1. This CDR3 region has 18 residues. Germline CDR1 is SEHNR and CDR2 is FQNEAQ (reference sequence). CDR3 residues: CASSLAPSRTGAYNGQFF. The CDR3 DNA reads TGTGCCAGCAGCTTAGCCCCTAGTAGGACAGGGGCCTACAATGGGCAGTTCTTC.

The CDR3 DNA is TGTGCCAGCAGCTTAATGATGATGGATAACTATGGCTACACCTTC. It specifies CASSLMMMDNYGYTF. This chain uses TRBV11-2 with TRBJ1-2; D not certain. The length of the CDR3 is 15 residues. Trimming took 2 bases from V and 1 from J, leaving 11 bases between them. The germline V gene encodes CDR1 SGHAT and CDR2 FQNNGV.

V and J are TRBV5-1 and TRBJ2-2, with 8 positions matching TRBD1. From germline, CDR1 is SGHRS and CDR2 YFSETQ. V trimming: 7 bases; J trimming: 7 bases; junction bases outside the gene matches: 9. The CDR3 extends over 14 amino acids. The CDR3, as DNA: TGCGCCAGCGGCACGCAGGGGGCAGACGGGGAGCTGTTTTTT. Residues: CASGTQGADGELFF.

This clonotype was counted only a few times. A much larger clone lies a single base off, so this may be a read error. The CDR3 coding sequence is TGTGCCACCGGTGATACCGGGACAGGGAACACCGGGGAGCTGTTTTTT. Protein sequence: CATGDTGTGNTGELFF. The gene calls are TRBV24-1 and TRBJ2-2; TRBD1 matches 8 bases. This CDR3 comprises 16 residues. The germline V gene encodes CDR1 KGHDR and CDR2 SFDVKD.

At least ten counts were recorded for this clonotype. This chain uses TRBV5-5 with TRBJ2-2; 9 bases fit TRBD2. This CDR3 is built from 16 residues. Looked up from germline, CDR1 is SGHKS and CDR2 is YYEKEE (reference sequence). Trimming cost V 1 base and J 2 bases; bases outside gene matches: 3. The CDR3 region is CASSLFSGGNTGELFF. CDR3 DNA: TGTGCCAGCAGCTTGTTTAGCGGGGGTAACACCGGGGAGCTGTTTTTT.

This clonotype has at least ten counts. J is TRBJ2-4 and V is TRBV2; D is uncertain. Germline V CDR1 and CDR2: SNHLY, FYNNEI. The germline V and J ends were trimmed by 3 bases and 7 bases, with 16 bases remaining between them. The CDR3 spans 15 residues. Here the CDR3 reads CASSENFRPSNIQYF. CDR3 DNA: TGTGCCAGCAGTGAGAACTTCAGGCCCAGCAACATTCAGTACTTC.

The table lists this clonotype with many counts. The chain couples TRBV12-3 or TRBV12-4 to TRBJ2-7; D is unresolved. Trimming pared 5 bases from V and 4 bases from J, leaving 6 bases between. CDR3 size: 11 residues. CDR3 sequence: CASSRNYEQYF. CDR3 sequence (DNA): TGTGCCAGCAGTCGAAATTACGAGCAGTACTTC.

This chain connects TRBV5-1 to TRBJ2-4; D remains ambiguous. Germline CDR1 SGHRS, CDR2 YFSETQ. The CDR3 is 15 residues long. V was shortened by 0 bases and J by 11 bases, with 18 bases between the two germline ends. CDR3 sequence: CASSLEAVPTAVQYF. DNA of the CDR3: TGCGCCAGCAGCTTGGAGGCAGTTCCAACGGCGGTTCAGTACTTC.

This clonotype has a count of ten or more. This CDR3 is missing its conserved last phenylalanine or tryptophan, likely due to a read error. The V gene is TRBV29-1, the J gene TRBJ2-6; possibly TRBD1 for D (6 bases). The CDR3 length is 14 residues. The V and J ends lost 5 bases and 6 bases respectively, with 14 bases between them. Germline CDR1 SQVTM, CDR2 ANQGSEA. The CDR3 sequence: CSVSGTFEANVLTI. The CDR3 bases are TGCAGCGTTTCCGGGACATTTGAGGCCAACGTCCTGACTATC.

The CDR3 is CASSSLSFEGGNNEQFF. The CDR3 nucleotides read TGTGCCAGCAGTTCTTTGTCCTTCGAGGGAGGGAACAATGAGCAGTTCTTC. The chain employs TRBV12-3 or TRBV12-4 and TRBJ2-1, with 7 bases lining up with TRBD2. This CDR3 is built from 17 residues. V was clipped by 4 bases and J by 5 bases; unmatched bases: 14.

This clonotype was counted many times. The J gene is TRBJ2-6, the V gene TRBV6-2 or TRBV6-3; D might be TRBD2 (6 bases). The CDR3 runs 16 residues. V lost 7 bases to trimming and J lost 0 bases, with 13 bases between them. CDR1 MNHEY and CDR2 SVGEGT come from the germline V gene. This CDR3 reads CASKYPGVSGANVLTF. In nucleotides, the CDR3 is TGTGCCAGCAAGTATCCGGGGGTCTCTGGGGCCAACGTCCTGACTTTC.

V usage is TRBV7-2 and J usage is TRBJ2-5; 13 bases match TRBD2. With V trimmed by 8 bases and J by 1 base, 4 bases remained unmatched. The germline CDR1 and CDR2 sequences are SGHTA and FQGNSA. The CDR3 sequence is 15 residues long. As DNA, the CDR3 is TGTGCCAGCCGACTAGCGGGAGGATCCCAAGAGACCCAGTACTTC. Translated: CASRLAGGSQETQYF.

This clonotype was detected ten times or more. The chain combines TRBV12-3 or TRBV12-4 with TRBJ2-1; the match to TRBD2 covers 9 bases. Trimming cost V 5 bases and J 1 base; bases outside gene matches: 3. There are 15 residues in the CDR3. The CDR3 loop reads CASSPLAGSYNEQFF. In DNA, the CDR3 is TGTGCCAGCAGTCCCCTAGCGGGATCCTACAATGAGCAGTTCTTC.

In its sample, this clonotype was seen many times. The V call is TRBV7-9, the J call TRBJ2-7; D might be TRBD1 (6 bases). The CDR3 runs to 14 residues. In germline, CDR1 is SEHNR, CDR2 FQNEAQ (reference sequence). Trimming removed 5 bases from V and 2 bases from J, with 13 bases in between. The CDR3 sequence is CASSRQQGPYEQYF. In DNA form, the CDR3 reads TGTGCCAGCAGCCGCCAACAGGGCCCCTACGAGCAGTACTTC.

In this sample, this clonotype turned up a few times. The chain combines TRBV19 with TRBJ1-5; no clear D. V was cut by 3 bases and J by 0 bases, with 6 bases left in between. The germline V gene encodes CDR1 LNHDA and CDR2 SQIVND (reference sequence). This CDR3 has 14 residues. The CDR3 loop is CASSISDSNQPQHF. The CDR3 DNA is TGTGCCAGTAGTATCAGTGATAGCAATCAGCCCCAGCATTTT. Variable domain in full (rest from reference TRBV19 and TRBJ1-5): DGGITQSPKYLFRKEGQNVTLSCEQNLNHDAMYWYRQDPGQGLRLIYYSQIVNDFQKGDIAEGYSVSREKKESFPLTVTSAQKNPTAFYLCASSISDSNQPQHFGDGTRLSIL.